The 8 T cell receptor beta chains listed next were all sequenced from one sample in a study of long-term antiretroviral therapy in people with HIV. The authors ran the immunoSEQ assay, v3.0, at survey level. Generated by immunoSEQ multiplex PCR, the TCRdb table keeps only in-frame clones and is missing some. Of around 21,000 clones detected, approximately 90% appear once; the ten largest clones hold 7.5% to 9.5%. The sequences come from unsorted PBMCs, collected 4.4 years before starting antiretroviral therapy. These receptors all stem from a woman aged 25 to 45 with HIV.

The CDR3 region is CASNPGQRHADEKLFF. The CDR3 DNA is TGCGCCAGCAACCCGGGACAGCGACACGCGGATGAAAAACTGTTTTTT. The gene calls are TRBV23-1 and TRBJ1-4; 7 bases fit TRBD1. TRBV23-1 is assigned to the ORF class and has an uncertain function. The CDR3 has 16 residues. Trimming cost V 7 bases and J 6 bases; bases outside gene matches: 14.

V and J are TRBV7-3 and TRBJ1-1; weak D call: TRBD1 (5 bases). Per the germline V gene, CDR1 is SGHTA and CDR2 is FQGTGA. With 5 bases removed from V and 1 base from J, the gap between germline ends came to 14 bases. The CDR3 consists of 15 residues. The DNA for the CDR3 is TGTGCCAGCAGCACCTCAGGGCTTAAGAACACTGAAGCTTTCTTT. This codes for CASSTSGLKNTEAFF. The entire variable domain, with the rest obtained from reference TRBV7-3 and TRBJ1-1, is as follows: GAGVSQTPSNKVTEKGKYVELRCDPISGHTALYWYRQSLGQGPEFLIYFQGTGAADDSGLPNDRFFAVRPEGSVSTLKIQRTERGDSAVYLCASSTSGLKNTEAFFGQGTRLTVV.

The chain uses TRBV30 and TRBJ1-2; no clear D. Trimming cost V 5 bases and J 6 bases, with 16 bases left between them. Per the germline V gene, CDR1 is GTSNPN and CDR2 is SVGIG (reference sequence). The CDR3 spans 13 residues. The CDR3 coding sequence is TGTGCCTGGGGCCTCCGGGATTTCAATGGCTACACCTTC. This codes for CAWGLRDFNGYTF.

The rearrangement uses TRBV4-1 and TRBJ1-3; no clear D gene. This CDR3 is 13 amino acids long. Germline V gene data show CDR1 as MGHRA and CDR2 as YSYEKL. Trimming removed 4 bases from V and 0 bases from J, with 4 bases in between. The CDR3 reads CASSPFSGNTIYF. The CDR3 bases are TGCGCCAGCAGCCCCTTCTCTGGAAACACCATATATTTT.

CDR3 loop: CASSYQGLGNGYTF. The CDR3 DNA sequence: TGTGCCAGCAGTTACCAAGGCCTAGGAAATGGCTACACCTTC. The rearrangement uses TRBV6-5 and TRBJ1-2; D is unclear. Germline V gives CDR1 MNHEY, CDR2 SVGAGI. The V end was cut by 2 bases, the J end by 6 bases, with 13 bases between. This CDR3 has 14 residues.

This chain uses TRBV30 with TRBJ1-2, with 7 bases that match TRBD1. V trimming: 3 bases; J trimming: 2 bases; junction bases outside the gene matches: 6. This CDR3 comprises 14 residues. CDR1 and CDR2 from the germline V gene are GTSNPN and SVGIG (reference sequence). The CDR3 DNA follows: TGTGCCTGGAGCCCACCGGGACAGAACTATGGCTACACCTTC. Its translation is CAWSPPGQNYGYTF.

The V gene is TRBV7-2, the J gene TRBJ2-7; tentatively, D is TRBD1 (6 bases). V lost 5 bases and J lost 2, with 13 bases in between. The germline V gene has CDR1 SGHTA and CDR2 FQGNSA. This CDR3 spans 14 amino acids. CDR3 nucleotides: TGTGCCAGCAGCGCCAAGACAGGTACCTACGAGCAGTACTTC. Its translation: CASSAKTGTYEQYF.

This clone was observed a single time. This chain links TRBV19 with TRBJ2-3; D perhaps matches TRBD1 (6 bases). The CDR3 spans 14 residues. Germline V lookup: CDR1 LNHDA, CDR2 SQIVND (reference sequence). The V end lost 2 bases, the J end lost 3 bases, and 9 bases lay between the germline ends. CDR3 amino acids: CASSIFRGTDTQYF. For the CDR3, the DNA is TGTGCCAGTAGTATATTCAGGGGAACAGATACGCAGTATTTT.